What follows is one T cell receptor beta chain and its context. Its specific antigen is unknown. Qualities for individual bases were not recorded, and no much larger clone is one base off. Trimming at the junction amounts to 7 bases on V and 7 bases on J, and the germline ends lie 16 bases apart. The cysteine opens and the phenylalanine closes a CDR3 of 14 amino acids. Left in the record is the CDR3 DNA by itself, 42 bases read in frame from the first base. According to the germline V gene, CDR1 reads SGHTA and CDR2 reads FQGNSA. The data derive from a study of blood T cell repertoires in COVID-19 (TCRdb year 2020). Background on the whole study: Collaborator samples came from the United States, Italy and Spain and covered acute and convalescent phases of COVID-19. The dataset comprised deeply sampled blood TCRbeta repertoires from subjects exposed to, actively infected with, or recovered from COVID-19. Samples came from the ongoing ImmuneRACE study (first 160 participants) plus 1,254 subjects from 6 global collaborators. Nearly every sample came with metadata listing a de-identified subject ID, COVID-19 status, age in years and sex. HLA class I and class II types, where available, came from metadata supplied by the sample provider rather than from assay-based typing. The prospective study material was composed of cDNA or gDNA derived from T cells, B-cell-depleted T cells, or PBMCs. The repertoires were released in a freely available public database meant as a resource for research on the immune response to SARS-CoV-2.

A second Seattle source provided samples from volunteer blood donors who had recovered from COVID-19. Each collaborating institution followed its own protocols to collect whole blood in K2EDTA tubes. For TCRbeta analysis, collaborators shipped samples in one of three forms: frozen whole blood, isolated PBMCs, or DNA extracted from either of those sample types. The immunoSEQ Assay, a bias-controlled multiplex PCR, was used to amplify TCRbeta CDR3 regions from genomic DNA. From the authors' description of their analysis: Within the assay, amplification of reference gene primers was used to estimate how many nucleated cells each sample contained. To quantify the absolute abundance of each unique TCRbeta CDR3 rearrangement, sequence reads were collapsed and filtered. For each sample, productive Simpson clonality was calculated by taking the square root of Simpson's diversity index across productive rearrangements. Entries here come from immuneACCESS through TCRdb and include only in-frame sequences with V and J called. Some clones fail to appear in such tables; in the studies checked, an unresolved V gene covers under half of the shortfall, and the cause of the remainder is unknown. D and trimming come from the DNA, and the V and J calls and clone size come from that table. The sample table holds 150,000 to 200,000 clones, of which 80% to 90% were seen once. The top ten constitute around 1.9% of the sample.

Beyond this particular receptor, the publication reports: The amount of clinical and demographic metadata varied by source and participant and was provided uncurated.

The receptor was isolated from a man between 18 and 29 years old who had recovered from COVID-19. The chain is made from TRBV7-2 and TRBJ2-2, and the D gene may be TRBD1, 9 bases matching. The source material was peripheral blood. The nucleotides read TGTGCCAGCACGGGGGGGACAGGGCGCGGGGAGCTGTTTTTT. Its translation reads: CASTGGTGRGELFF.